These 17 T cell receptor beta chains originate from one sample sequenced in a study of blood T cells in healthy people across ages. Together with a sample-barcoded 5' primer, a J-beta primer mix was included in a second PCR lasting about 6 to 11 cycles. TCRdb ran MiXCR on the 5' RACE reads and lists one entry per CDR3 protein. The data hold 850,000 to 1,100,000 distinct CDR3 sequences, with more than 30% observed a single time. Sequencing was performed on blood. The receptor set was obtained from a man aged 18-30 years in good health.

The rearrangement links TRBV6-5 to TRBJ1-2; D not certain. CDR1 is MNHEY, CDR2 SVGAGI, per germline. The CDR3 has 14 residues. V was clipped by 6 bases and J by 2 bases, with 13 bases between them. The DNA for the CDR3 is TGTGCCAGCAGCCGGACTACACTGAACTATGGCTACACCTTC. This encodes CASSRTTLNYGYTF.

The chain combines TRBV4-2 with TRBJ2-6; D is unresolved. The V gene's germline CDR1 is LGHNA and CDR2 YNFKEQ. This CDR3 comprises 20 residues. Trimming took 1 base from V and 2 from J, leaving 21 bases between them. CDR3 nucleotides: TGTGCCAGCAGCCAAGGACAAGGGAACCTTCTTTACCCTGGGGCCAACGTCCTGACTTTC. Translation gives CASSQGQGNLLYPGANVLTF.

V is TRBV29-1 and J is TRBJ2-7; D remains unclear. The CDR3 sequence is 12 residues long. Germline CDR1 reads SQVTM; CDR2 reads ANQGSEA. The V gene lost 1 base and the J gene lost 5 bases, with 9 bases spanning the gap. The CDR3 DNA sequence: TGCAGCGTTGAAGCGTCCCGCGACGAGCAGTACTTC. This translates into CSVEASRDEQYF.

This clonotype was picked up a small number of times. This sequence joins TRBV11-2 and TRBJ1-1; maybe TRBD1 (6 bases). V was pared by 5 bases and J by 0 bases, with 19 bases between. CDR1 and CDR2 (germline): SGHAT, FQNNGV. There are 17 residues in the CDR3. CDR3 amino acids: CASSNTAGVGLNTEAFF. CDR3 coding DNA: TGTGCCAGCAGCAACACCGCAGGGGTTGGTTTGAACACTGAAGCTTTCTTT.

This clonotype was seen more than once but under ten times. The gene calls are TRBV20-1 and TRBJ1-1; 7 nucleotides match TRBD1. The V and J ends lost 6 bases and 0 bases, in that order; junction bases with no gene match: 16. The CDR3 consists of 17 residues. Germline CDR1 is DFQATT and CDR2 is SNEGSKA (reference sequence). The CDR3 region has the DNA TGCAGTGCCGTAAGGGACAGTCGAGGTACCTTGAACACTGAAGCTTTCTTT. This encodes CSAVRDSRGTLNTEAFF.

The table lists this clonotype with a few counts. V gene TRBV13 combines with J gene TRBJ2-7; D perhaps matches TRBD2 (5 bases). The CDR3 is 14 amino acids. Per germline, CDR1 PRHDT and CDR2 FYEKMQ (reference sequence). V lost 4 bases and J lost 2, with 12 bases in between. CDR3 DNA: TGTGCCAGCAGCTCCCCCGACGGGGCCTACGAGCAGTACTTC. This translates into CASSSPDGAYEQYF.

CDR3 loop: CASSSQLFLAGGVDTQYF. The DNA for the CDR3 is TGTGCCAGCAGCTCGCAATTATTCCTGGCGGGGGGGGTCGATACGCAGTATTTT. The chain joins TRBV7-2 to TRBJ2-3; 9 bases are a match to TRBD2. There are 18 residues in the CDR3. Germline V gene sequence: CDR1 SGHTA, CDR2 FQGNSA. Trimming cost V 4 bases and J 6 bases; bases outside gene matches: 17.

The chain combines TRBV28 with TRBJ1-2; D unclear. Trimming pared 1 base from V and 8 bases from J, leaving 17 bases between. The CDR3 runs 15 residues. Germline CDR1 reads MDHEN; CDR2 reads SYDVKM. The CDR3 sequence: CASSLLQVHITGYTF. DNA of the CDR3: TGTGCCAGCAGTTTATTGCAGGTCCACATCACCGGCTACACCTTC.

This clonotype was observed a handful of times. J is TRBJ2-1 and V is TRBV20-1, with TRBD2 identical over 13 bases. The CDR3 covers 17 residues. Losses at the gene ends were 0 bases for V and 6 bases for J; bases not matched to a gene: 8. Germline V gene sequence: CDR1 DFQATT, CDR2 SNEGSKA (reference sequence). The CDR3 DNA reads TGCAGTGCTAGAGATCTTGGGACTAGCGGGGAGTCCAATGAGCAGTTCTTC. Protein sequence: CSARDLGTSGESNEQFF.

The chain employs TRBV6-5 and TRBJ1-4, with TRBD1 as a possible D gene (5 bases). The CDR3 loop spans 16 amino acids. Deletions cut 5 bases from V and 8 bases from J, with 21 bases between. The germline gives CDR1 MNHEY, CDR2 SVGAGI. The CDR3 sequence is CASSRNPGTYKEKLFF. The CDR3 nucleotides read TGTGCCAGCAGTCGAAACCCCGGGACCTATAAAGAAAAACTGTTTTTT.

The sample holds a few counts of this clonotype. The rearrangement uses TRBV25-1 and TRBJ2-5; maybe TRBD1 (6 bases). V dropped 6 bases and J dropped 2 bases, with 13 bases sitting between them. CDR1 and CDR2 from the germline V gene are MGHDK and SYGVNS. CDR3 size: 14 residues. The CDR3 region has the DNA TGTGCCAGCAGACAAATCGGACAGCAAGAGACCCAGTACTTC. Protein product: CASRQIGQQETQYF. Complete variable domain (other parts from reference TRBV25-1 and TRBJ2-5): EADIYQTPRYLVIGTGKKITLECSQTMGHDKMYWYQQDPGMELHLIHYSYGVNSTEKGDLSSESTVSRIRTEHFPLTLESARPSHTSQYLCASRQIGQQETQYFGPGTRLLVL.

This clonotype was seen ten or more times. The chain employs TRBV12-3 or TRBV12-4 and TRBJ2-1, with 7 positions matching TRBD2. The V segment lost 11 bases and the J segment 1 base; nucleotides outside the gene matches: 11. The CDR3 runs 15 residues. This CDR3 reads CASSRPGGSYNEQFF. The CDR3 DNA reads TGTGCCTCCTCAAGGCCCGGGGGGTCCTACAATGAGCAGTTCTTC.

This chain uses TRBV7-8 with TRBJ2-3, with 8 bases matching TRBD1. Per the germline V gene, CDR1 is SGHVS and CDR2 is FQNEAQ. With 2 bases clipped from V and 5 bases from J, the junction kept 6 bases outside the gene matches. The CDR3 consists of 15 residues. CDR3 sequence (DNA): TGTGCCAGCAGCTTACGCGGACAGGGTGGAGATACGCAGTATTTT. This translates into CASSLRGQGGDTQYF.

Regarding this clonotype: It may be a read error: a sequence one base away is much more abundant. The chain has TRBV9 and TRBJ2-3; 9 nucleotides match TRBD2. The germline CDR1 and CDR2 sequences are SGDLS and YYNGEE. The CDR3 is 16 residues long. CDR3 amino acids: CASSVMSSGVKDMQYF. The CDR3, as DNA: TGTGCCAGCAGCGTAATGTCTAGCGGGGTAAAAGATATGCAGTATTTT.

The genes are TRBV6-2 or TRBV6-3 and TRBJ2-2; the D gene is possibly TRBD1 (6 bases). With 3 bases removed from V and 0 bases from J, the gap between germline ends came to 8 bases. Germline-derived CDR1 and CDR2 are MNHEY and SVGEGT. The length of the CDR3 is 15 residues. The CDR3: CASSYGTTNTGELFF. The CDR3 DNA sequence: TGTGCCAGCAGTTATGGGACAACGAACACCGGGGAGCTGTTTTTT.

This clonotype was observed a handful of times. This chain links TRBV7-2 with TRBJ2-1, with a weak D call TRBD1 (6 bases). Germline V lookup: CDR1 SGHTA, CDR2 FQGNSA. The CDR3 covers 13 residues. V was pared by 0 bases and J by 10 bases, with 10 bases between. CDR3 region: CASSLAQDREQFF. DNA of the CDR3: TGTGCCAGCAGCTTAGCGCAGGACAGAGAGCAGTTCTTC.

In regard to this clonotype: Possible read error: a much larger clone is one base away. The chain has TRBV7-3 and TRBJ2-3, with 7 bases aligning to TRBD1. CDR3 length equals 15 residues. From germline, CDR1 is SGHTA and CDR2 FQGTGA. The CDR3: CASSYRGIVTDMQYF. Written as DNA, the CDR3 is TGTGCCAGCAGCTACAGGGGAATAGTCACAGATATGCAGTATTTT.